Sequencing of this T cell receptor beta chain was carried out in a study of technical replicates of blood from a handful of donors. Germline trimming cut 8 bases from V and 5 bases from J; bases unmatched to any gene: 5. This CDR3 spans 13 amino acids. CDR1 MNHEY and CDR2 SMNVEV come from the germline V gene (reference sequence). Here immunoSEQ multiplex PCR was the method, and the copy in TCRdb shows in-frame clones only, minus some. The data hold about 83,000 clones, with around nine tenths observed a single time. This chain joins TRBV27 and TRBJ2-5; 10 bases line up with TRBD2. The TCR was taken from a human donor in good health. Sample: T cells isolated from PBMCs. CDR3: CASATSGEETQYF. CDR3 nucleotides: TGTGCCAGCGCCACTAGCGGGGAGGAGACCCAGTACTTC.